A single sample gave rise to the 26 T cell receptor beta chains below, sequenced in a study of blood T cell repertoires in COVID-19. Profiled with immunoSEQ multiplex PCR; TCRdb holds only in-frame clones, not every one. This sample has under 300,000 clones, with 80% to 90% found just once. Sequencing used PBMCs or T cells enriched from blood (not recorded which). These receptors were obtained from a woman aged 50 to 65 who had recovered from COVID-19.

The V call is TRBV19, the J call TRBJ1-1; D may be TRBD1 (5 bases). Looked up from germline, CDR1 is LNHDA and CDR2 is SQIVND (reference sequence). V lost 5 bases to trimming and J lost 5 bases, with 18 bases between them. The CDR3 totals 15 residues. Here the CDR3 reads CASSRRGGVWTEAFF. In DNA form, the CDR3 reads TGTGCCAGTAGTCGGAGGGGCGGGGTTTGGACTGAAGCTTTCTTT.

The V and J genes are TRBV7-9 and TRBJ2-1; no definite D call. Germline assignment: CDR1 SEHNR and CDR2 FQNEAQ (reference sequence). The CDR3 is 15 residues long. Trimming stripped 5 bases from V and 7 bases from J, with 18 bases between. DNA of the CDR3: TGTGCCAGCAGCCCTGGGTGGGCTACCACGAATGAGCAGTTCTTC. Its protein product is CASSPGWATTNEQFF.

The gene calls are TRBV3-1 (or the pseudogene TRBV3-2) and TRBJ1-5; 8 positions agree with TRBD1. Germline values: CDR1 LGHDT, CDR2 YNNKEL (reference sequence). CDR3 length: 15 amino acids. V was pared by 8 bases and J by 1 base, with 7 bases of the junction left unmatched. CDR3 residues: CASDQGAGSNQPQHF. As DNA, the CDR3 is TGTGCCAGCGACCAGGGGGCTGGAAGCAATCAGCCCCAGCATTTT.

A single count supports this clone. Other DNA variants within this sample encode the same CDR3. The rearrangement uses TRBV18 and TRBJ1-5; D may be TRBD1 (5 bases). Per the germline V gene, CDR1 is KGHSH and CDR2 is LQKENI. V was cut by 3 bases and J by 0 bases, with 9 bases left in between. This CDR3 spans 15 amino acids. CDR3: CASSPQTGSNQPQHF. The CDR3 DNA is TGTGCCAGCTCACCCCAAACAGGTAGCAATCAGCCCCAGCATTTT.

The CDR3 loop is CASSLVGLASYEQYF. CDR3 bases: TGTGCCAGCAGCTTAGTAGGACTAGCGAGCTACGAGCAGTACTTC. The rearrangement joins TRBV7-8 to TRBJ2-7; 9 positions agree with TRBD2. This CDR3 spans 15 amino acids. V was pared by 1 base and J by 3 bases, with 4 bases of the junction left unmatched. CDR1 is SGHVS, CDR2 FQNEAQ, per germline. Full variable domain (outside the CDR3, taken from reference TRBV7-8 and TRBJ2-7): GAGVSQSPRYKVAKRGQDVALRCDPISGHVSLFWYQQALGQGPEFLTYFQNEAQLDKSGLPSDRFFAERPEGSVSTLKIQRTQQEDSAVYLCASSLVGLASYEQYFGPGTRLTVT.

V gene TRBV29-1 combines with J gene TRBJ2-6, with 7 nucleotides matching TRBD1. Germline values: CDR1 SQVTM, CDR2 ANQGSEA. J was trimmed by 0 bases and V by 4 bases; bases with no gene match: 6. The CDR3 loop spans 16 amino acids. Here the CDR3 DNA reads TGCAGCGTTGGAGGAACAGGGGACTCTGGGGCCAACGTCCTGACTTTC. This gives the protein CSVGGTGDSGANVLTF. The variable domain in full, completed from reference TRBV29-1 and TRBJ2-6, reads SAVISQKPSRDICQRGTSLTIQCQVDSQVTMMFWYRQQPGQSLTLIATANQGSEATYESGFVIDKFPISRPNLTFSTLTVSNMSPEDSSIYLCSVGGTGDSGANVLTFGAGSRLTVL.

The chain combines TRBV7-9 with TRBJ2-7; 9 bases fit TRBD1. CDR1 and CDR2 from the germline V gene are SEHNR and FQNEAQ (reference sequence). V was clipped by 5 bases and J by 4 bases; unmatched bases: 15. This CDR3 has 17 amino acids. The CDR3 DNA sequence: TGTGCCAGCAGCACGCGCGCTGGGACAGGGAAAATGTACGAGCAGTACTTC. Residues: CASSTRAGTGKMYEQYF.

The genes are TRBV2 and TRBJ2-1; possible D gene TRBD2, 5 bases. CDR1 and CDR2 (germline): SNHLY, FYNNEI. The CDR3 is made up of 15 amino acids. Between the trimmed V and J ends, which lost 1 base and 6 bases, there was a span of 13 bases. The CDR3 is CASSEGRLSGNEQFF. The CDR3, as DNA: TGTGCCAGCAGTGAAGGGAGACTATCAGGCAATGAGCAGTTCTTC.

V and J are TRBV5-1 and TRBJ2-7, with 8 bases lining up with TRBD2. This CDR3 comprises 14 residues. The trim removed 1 base at V and 1 base at J, leaving 1 base unmatched. Germline CDR1 is SGHRS and CDR2 is YFSETQ. CDR3 sequence reads: CASSLRGGSYEQYF. The CDR3 DNA reads as TGCGCCAGCAGCTTGCGGGGGGGTTCCTACGAGCAGTACTTC. The whole variable domain, remainder taken from reference TRBV5-1 and TRBJ2-7, is KAGVTQTPRYLIKTRGQQVTLSCSPISGHRSVSWYQQTPGQGLQFLFEYFSETQRNKGNFPGRFSGRQFSNSRSEMNVSTLELGDSALYLCASSLRGGSYEQYFGPGTRLTVT.

The chain employs TRBV28 and TRBJ1-1; 9 bases match TRBD1. Trimming removed 4 bases from V and 7 bases from J; junction bases left unmatched: 7. The germline CDR1 and CDR2 sequences are MDHEN and SYDVKM. The CDR3 totals 14 residues. The CDR3 is CASSSTGGGREAFF. DNA for the CDR3: TGTGCCAGCAGTTCTACAGGGGGCGGACGTGAAGCTTTCTTT.

The chain joins TRBV11-2 to TRBJ2-3; possibly TRBD2 for D (5 bases). V gave up 1 base and J gave up 2 bases, with 16 bases separating them. CDR1 is SGHAT, CDR2 FQNNGV, per germline. The CDR3 covers 17 residues. In DNA, the CDR3 is TGTGCCAGCAGCTTAGGGGGAAGGCGGAGGAACACAGATACGCAGTATTTT. Translated: CASSLGGRRRNTDTQYF. The full variable domain, with the rest looked up from reference TRBV11-2 and TRBJ2-3, is EAGVAQSPRYKIIEKRQSVAFWCNPISGHATLYWYQQILGQGPKLLIQFQNNGVVDDSQLPKDRFSAERLKGVDSTLKIQPAKLEDSAVYLCASSLGGRRRNTDTQYFGPGTRLTVL.

Concerning this clone: A read error may account for a junction end that differs from germline. The chain recombines TRBV7-9 with TRBJ2-1, with D possibly being TRBD2 (7 bases). CDR1 and CDR2 from the germline V gene are SEHNR and FQNEAQ (reference sequence). There are 16 residues in the CDR3. Here the CDR3 DNA reads TGTGCCAGCAGCTTAGCTGGGGGGGGCTCCAACAATGAGCAGTTCTTC. Amino acid sequence: CASSLAGGGSNNEQFF.

The chain couples TRBV5-1 to TRBJ1-2, with 7 bases aligning to TRBD1. The length of the CDR3 is 12 residues. Germline V CDR1 and CDR2: SGHRS, YFSETQ. V dropped 0 bases and J dropped 10; count of bases not matched to a gene: 3. CDR3 sequence reads: CASSLDDRAYTF. The CDR3 coding sequence is TGCGCCAGCAGCTTGGATGACAGGGCCTACACCTTC.

The sample holds one count of this clone. V is TRBV27 and J is TRBJ1-4; 7 bases match TRBD1. The germline CDR1 and CDR2 sequences are MNHEY and SMNVEV (reference sequence). The CDR3 runs 18 residues. With V trimmed by 5 bases and J by 0 bases, 12 bases remained unmatched. The CDR3 nucleotides are TGTGCCAGCAGTCTCCGACAGGGCCTCTATGCAACTAATGAAAAACTGTTTTTT. Translation gives CASSLRQGLYATNEKLFF.

The CDR3 sequence is CASRKRAGGTGELFF. DNA of the CDR3: TGTGCCAGCAGGAAAAGGGCGGGAGGGACCGGGGAGCTGTTTTTT. The J gene is TRBJ2-2, the V gene TRBV6-5; 9 bases are shared with TRBD2. CDR1 and CDR2 (germline): MNHEY, SVGAGI. The CDR3 has 15 amino acids. The ends lost 6 bases at V and 5 bases at J; junction bases unmatched: 7.

The chain couples TRBV28 to TRBJ1-1, with no clear D. Germline CDR1 and CDR2: MDHEN and SYDVKM. The CDR3 length is 15 residues. The V end lost 3 bases, the J end lost 1 base, and 12 bases lay between the germline ends. CDR3 nucleotides: TGTGCCAGCAGTTTCTGGCCGATGTCGAACACTGAAGCTTTCTTT. Amino acids: CASSFWPMSNTEAFF.

This chain links TRBV11-2 with TRBJ2-3; possible D gene TRBD2, 5 bases. The CDR3 loop spans 17 amino acids. Trimming left V 4 bases short and J 2 bases short, with 19 bases between. The germline V gene encodes CDR1 SGHAT and CDR2 FQNNGV. The DNA for the CDR3 is TGTGCCAGCAGCTCGCTAGGGAGAGTCCTCCTCACAGATACGCAGTATTTT. Translating it yields CASSSLGRVLLTDTQYF.

The V gene is TRBV7-2, the J gene TRBJ2-2; D is undetermined. The germline V gene encodes CDR1 SGHTA and CDR2 FQGNSA. This CDR3 region has 14 residues. Trimming took 4 bases from V and 2 from J, leaving 8 bases between them. CDR3 amino acids: CASSSLLNTGELFF. DNA of the CDR3: TGTGCCAGCAGCTCACTCCTCAACACCGGGGAGCTGTTTTTT. Drawing the rest from reference TRBV7-2 and TRBJ2-2, the complete variable domain is GAGVSQSPSNKVTEKGKDVELRCDPISGHTALYWYRQSLGQGLEFLIYFQGNSAPDKSGLPSDRFSAERTGGSVSTLTIQRTQQEDSAVYLCASSSLLNTGELFFGEGSRLTVL.

A single count supports this clone. The chain is built from TRBV27 and TRBJ1-5; D gene unclear. V was shortened by 2 bases and J by 4 bases, with 9 bases between the two germline ends. The CDR3 length is 14 residues. Per germline, CDR1 MNHEY and CDR2 SMNVEV (reference sequence). The CDR3 loop is CASSLRHKNQPQHF. Here the CDR3 DNA reads TGTGCCAGCAGTTTAAGACACAAGAATCAGCCCCAGCATTTT.

This clone is a singleton in its sample. V is TRBV19 and J is TRBJ1-5, with D possibly matching TRBD1 (6 bases). Trimming removed 0 bases from V and 4 bases from J, with 10 bases in between. CDR1 and CDR2 from the germline V gene are LNHDA and SQIVND (reference sequence). This CDR3 has 15 residues. The CDR3, as DNA: TGTGCCAGTAGTATAGAAACAGGGTTTAATCAGCCCCAGCATTTT. As protein: CASSIETGFNQPQHF. Combining the CDR3 with reference TRBV19 and TRBJ1-5 gives the whole variable domain DGGITQSPKYLFRKEGQNVTLSCEQNLNHDAMYWYRQDPGQGLRLIYYSQIVNDFQKGDIAEGYSVSREKKESFPLTVTSAQKNPTAFYLCASSIETGFNQPQHFGDGTRLSIL.

This clone has a handful of counts. The genes are TRBV5-1 and TRBJ2-1; TRBD2 agrees at 15 bases. V gave up 4 bases and J gave up 7 bases; unmatched junction bases: 6. There are 16 residues in the CDR3. The V gene's germline CDR1 is SGHRS and CDR2 YFSETQ. The CDR3 DNA reads TGCGCCAGCAGCACTCCGGGACTAGCGGGAGGTAATGAGCAGTTCTTC. Protein product: CASSTPGLAGGNEQFF.

V gene TRBV24-1 combines with J gene TRBJ1-3, with D possibly TRBD1 on 5 matching bases. The germline V gene encodes CDR1 KGHDR and CDR2 SFDVKD. CDR3 length: 18 amino acids. Trimming removed 1 base from V and 3 bases from J, with 18 bases in between. The CDR3 reads CATSDLDPGLLDGNTIYF. The CDR3 DNA is TGTGCCACCAGTGATTTAGACCCGGGACTGCTGGATGGAAACACCATATATTTT.

This chain joins TRBV7-2 and TRBJ1-6; D is unresolved. The CDR3 sequence is 13 residues long. CDR1 SGHTA and CDR2 FQGNSA come from the germline V gene. Trimming removed 4 bases from V and 4 bases from J, with 5 bases in between. CDR3 loop: CASSSQYNSPLHF. The CDR3 coding sequence is TGTGCCAGCAGCTCACAATATAATTCACCCCTCCACTTT.

The CDR3 DNA is TGCAGTGCTAGTATGAGGGCCCATAATGAGCAGTTCTTC. Its translation: CSASMRAHNEQFF. This chain joins TRBV20-1 and TRBJ2-1; maybe TRBD2 (5 bases). V gave up 3 bases and J gave up 7 bases, with 13 bases separating them. From germline, CDR1 is DFQATT and CDR2 SNEGSKA (reference sequence). This CDR3 spans 13 amino acids.

This clone was seen only once. The V call is TRBV9, the J call TRBJ2-2, with 9 nucleotides matching TRBD2. The CDR3 has 15 amino acids. V lost 3 bases, J lost 7 bases, and 7 bases stayed unmatched. Germline-derived CDR1 and CDR2 are SGDLS and YYNGEE. CDR3 nucleotide sequence: TGTGCCAGCAGCGAGTCTAGCGGGATGAACGGGGAGCTGTTTTTT. Translation gives CASSESSGMNGELFF.

CDR3 sequence reads: CASSENPGLGSGQLYEQYF. The CDR3 bases are TGTGCCAGCAGCGAAAACCCTGGCTTAGGTTCGGGACAGCTCTACGAGCAGTACTTC. J is TRBJ2-7 and V is TRBV7-9; 7 bases are a match to TRBD1. The CDR3 length is 19 residues. Germline CDR1 is SEHNR and CDR2 is FQNEAQ (reference sequence). Trimming removed 5 bases from V and 3 bases from J; junction bases left unmatched: 22.